The source of this T cell receptor beta chain is a study of cytomegalovirus exposure and HLA in healthy donors. Whole-study findings and limits: It was reportedly the case that the classifier diagnosed cytomegalovirus status with high specificity and sensitivity. Later analysis suggested links between common viral pathogens and several top significant clusters.

The germline gives CDR1 MNHNY, CDR2 SVGAGI (reference sequence). Trimming stripped 6 bases from V and 4 bases from J, with 9 bases between. The CDR3 spans 13 residues. This clone was seen a single time. Its antigen remains unidentified. Vbeta (60) and Jbeta (13) primers were used in the PCR. Per the study methods: In a later analysis, 10 million to 11 million of 65 million to 80 million unique beta chains occurred in at least two donors. The data were produced by immunoSEQ multiplex PCR, yet TCRdb's version contains in-frame clones alone and is incomplete. The V and J calls and the clone size are those of that table, but D and trimming were determined from the DNA. Here the sample spans 95,000 or so clones, 81% being singletons.

The sequenced sample consisted of PBMCs. This TCR was recovered from a woman in her seventies in good health and CMV-seropositive. The chain employs TRBV6-6 and TRBJ2-2; D not certain. The CDR3 here is CASRSSSTGELFF. CDR3 nucleotides: TGTGCCAGCAGGAGCTCGTCCACCGGGGAGCTGTTTTTT.